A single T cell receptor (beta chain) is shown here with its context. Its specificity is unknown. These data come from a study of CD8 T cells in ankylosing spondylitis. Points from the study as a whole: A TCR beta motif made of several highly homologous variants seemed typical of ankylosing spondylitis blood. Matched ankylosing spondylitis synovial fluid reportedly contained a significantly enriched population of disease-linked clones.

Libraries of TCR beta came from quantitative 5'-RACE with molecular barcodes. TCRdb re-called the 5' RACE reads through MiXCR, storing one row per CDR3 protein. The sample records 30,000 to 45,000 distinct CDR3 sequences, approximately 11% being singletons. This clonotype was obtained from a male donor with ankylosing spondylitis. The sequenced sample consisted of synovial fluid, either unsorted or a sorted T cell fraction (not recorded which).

CDR3 coding DNA: TGCAGCGTCACTAGCGGCAGCTCCTACGAGCAGTACTTC. Its translation is CSVTSGSSYEQYF. The rearrangement links TRBV29-1 to TRBJ2-7; 8 bases line up with TRBD2. Germline trimming cut 6 bases from V and 0 bases from J; bases unmatched to any gene: 4. Germline assignment: CDR1 SQVTM and CDR2 ANQGSEA. This CDR3 contains 13 residues.